This is a list of T cell receptor beta chains from one sample in a study of regulatory T cells in long-lasting Graves disease. TCRdb re-analysed the multiplex PCR reads in MiXCR, keeping a single row per CDR3 protein. The table includes roughly 500,000 distinct CDR3 sequences, roughly 13% detected once. These data also featured in a second study, about T cells in Graves' hyperthyroidism and ophthalmopathy.

Sequenced here: peripheral blood mononuclear cells (PBMCs), sampled at new diagnosis, from a patient treated with antithyroid drugs. These receptors all stem from a man aged 30 to 39 with Graves disease. The CDR3 runs from the conserved cysteine through the conserved F or W. D genes are given only for firm matches. Only part of the rows carry a size: once, few, many, or a class if the clone is expanded.

j_call	d_call	v_call	clone_size	cdr3_aa	cdr3_nt
TRBJ2-4	-	TRBV20-1	-	CSSHERNIQYF	TGCAGTTCCCACGAGCGAAACATTCAGTACTTC
TRBJ1-4	-	TRBV6-1	many	CASSVQAQLFF	TGTGCCAGCAGTGTACAGGCCCAACTGTTTTTT
TRBJ1-6	-	TRBV11-2	many	CASSLNGDRYSPLHF	TGTGCCAGCAGCTTAAACGGGGACCGCTATTCACCCCTCCACTTT
TRBJ2-3	TRBD2	TRBV6-1	-	CASNAQGLAGGWGTDTQYF	TGTGCCAGCAACGCCCAAGGGCTAGCGGGAGGATGGGGCACAGATACGCAGTATTTT
TRBJ1-1	TRBD1	TRBV27	-	CASSSQGAGDTEAFF	TGTGCCAGCAGTTCACAGGGGGCGGGGGACACTGAAGCTTTCTTT
TRBJ2-7	-	TRBV3-1	once	CASIQGPGAMSSYEQYF	TGTGCCAGCATCCAAGGACCGGGAGCCATGAGCTCCTACGAGCAGTACTTC
TRBJ1-5	-	TRBV19	-	CASSQDQGSQPQHF	TGTGCCAGTTCCCAAGATCAGGGGTCTCAGCCCCAGCATTTT
TRBJ2-1	-	TRBV18	many	CASSETLGAHEQFF	TGTGCCAGCTCCGAGACCCTAGGGGCCCATGAGCAGTTCTTC
TRBJ2-7	-	TRBV7-2	many	CASSLSREHLEQYF	TGTGCCAGCAGCTTATCTCGGGAGCATTTGGAGCAGTACTTC
TRBJ2-3	TRBD2	TRBV10-2	few	CASSEVSGRGDTQYF	TGCGCCAGCAGTGAAGTTAGCGGGAGAGGAGATACGCAGTATTTT
TRBJ2-1	-	TRBV29-1	few	CSVDNPSYNEQFF	TGCAGCGTTGATAACCCCTCCTACAATGAGCAGTTCTTC
TRBJ2-3	-	TRBV6-2/TRBV6-3	-	CASKQLTAASTDTQYF	TGTGCCAGCAAACAATTAACGGCGGCTAGCACAGATACGCAGTATTTT
TRBJ1-4	-	TRBV29-1	many	CSVGRGGGEKLFF	TGCAGCGTTGGGAGGGGCGGCGGTGAAAAACTGTTTTTT
TRBJ2-7	TRBD2	TRBV4-2	few	CASSPRLAGGSYEQYF	TGTGCCAGCAGCCCCCGGTTAGCGGGGGGATCCTACGAGCAGTACTTC
TRBJ1-2	-	TRBV27	-	CASSLTTNYGYTF	TGTGCCAGCAGTTTGACCACGAACTATGGCTACACCTTC
TRBJ2-5	-	TRBV7-2	many	CASSFGRRETQYF	TGTGCCAGCAGCTTCGGCAGAAGAGAGACCCAGTACTTC
TRBJ1-2	TRBD1	TRBV5-1	-	CASSFRQGRFYGYTF	TGCGCCAGCAGCTTTCGACAGGGGCGTTTCTATGGCTACACCTTC
TRBJ2-5	TRBD2	TRBV29-1	-	CSAPTSGSQETQYF	TGCAGCGCCCCGACTAGCGGGAGCCAAGAGACCCAGTACTTC
TRBJ2-1	-	TRBV29-1	many	CSVEGGRLGNEQFF	TGCAGCGTTGAAGGAGGGAGGTTAGGCAATGAGCAGTTCTTC
TRBJ2-5	-	TRBV7-9	many	CASSQGGRGRQETQYF	TGTGCCAGCAGCCAAGGGGGGCGCGGGCGGCAAGAGACCCAGTACTTC
TRBJ2-1	TRBD2	TRBV20-1	many	CSARVPRLAGRNNEQFF	TGCAGTGCTAGAGTTCCTCGACTAGCGGGCCGGAACAATGAGCAGTTCTTC
TRBJ2-3	-	TRBV5-1	many	CASSWGSGSTDTQYF	TGCGCCAGCAGCTGGGGTAGTGGGAGCACAGATACGCAGTATTTT
TRBJ1-6	-	TRBV7-9	few	CASSLQGGYNSPLHF	TGTGCCAGCAGCTTACAGGGAGGTTATAATTCACCCCTCCACTTT
TRBJ2-1	-	TRBV5-1	few	CASSLGGSSGATSYNEQFF	TGCGCCAGCAGCTTGGGGGGGAGTTCGGGGGCCACCTCCTACAATGAGCAGTTCTTC
TRBJ1-2	-	TRBV10-3	-	CAISEFTGESSYGYTF	TGTGCCATCAGTGAATTCACAGGAGAAAGCTCCTATGGCTACACCTTC
TRBJ2-7	-	TRBV11-2	once	CASSLDPERYEQYF	TGTGCCAGCAGCTTAGACCCGGAGCGGTACGAGCAGTACTTC
TRBJ2-2	-	TRBV27	many	CASSRGPYTGELFF	TGTGCCAGCAGTAGGGGACCTTACACCGGGGAGCTGTTTTTT
TRBJ2-1	-	TRBV10-3	many	CAISEGLFGNEQFF	TGTGCCATCAGTGAGGGACTATTTGGGAATGAGCAGTTCTTC
TRBJ2-7	TRBD1	TRBV29-1	few	CSVEDPRRTGDHEQYF	TGCAGCGTTGAAGATCCTCGGAGGACAGGGGACCACGAGCAGTACTTC
TRBJ2-4	-	TRBV14	many	CASSQDPGRGNIQYF	TGTGCCAGCAGCCAAGATCCGGGACGGGGAAACATTCAGTACTTC
TRBJ1-1	-	TRBV20-1	-	CSARRARLHTEALF	TGCAGTGCGAGGCGCGCTCGCCTCCACACTGAAGCTCTCTTT
TRBJ1-1	-	TRBV19	-	CASSIVGQEAFF	TGTGCCAGTAGTATAGTGGGACAAGAAGCTTTCTTT
TRBJ2-7	-	TRBV5-1	many	CASSLGQRQLYEQYF	TGCGCCAGCAGCTTGGGGCAGAGACAATTATACGAGCAGTACTTC
TRBJ1-5	-	TRBV5-1	-	CASSSTSGGGQPQHF	TGCGCCAGCAGCTCGACCTCAGGTGGTGGTCAGCCCCAGCATTTT
TRBJ1-1	TRBD1	TRBV20-1	few	CSATPRGLNTEAFF	TGCAGTGCTACCCCCAGGGGGCTGAACACTGAAGCTTTCTTT
TRBJ1-1	-	TRBV7-3	-	CASSLTARNTEAFF	TGTGCCAGCAGCTTAACCGCGAGAAACACTGAAGCTTTCTTT
TRBJ2-1	-	TRBV29-1	many	CSVERRFEVGTPNEQFF	TGCAGCGTTGAGCGACGGTTCGAAGTCGGGACTCCCAATGAGCAGTTCTTC
TRBJ2-1	TRBD2	TRBV28	many	CASSLIKRENNEQFF	TGTGCCAGCAGTCTCATCAAGCGGGAGAACAATGAGCAGTTCTTC
TRBJ2-7	TRBD2	TRBV20-1	-	CSVNGLAGGSYEQYF	TGCAGTGTTAACGGACTAGCGGGAGGTTCCTACGAGCAGTACTTC
TRBJ2-7	-	TRBV7-2	many	CASNPGTAYEQYF	TGTGCCAGCAACCCAGGGACCGCCTACGAGCAGTACTTC
TRBJ2-1	-	TRBV28	many	CASSLKGRIPQEQFF	TGTGCCAGCAGTTTAAAGGGGCGTATTCCTCAGGAGCAGTTCTTC
TRBJ2-5	TRBD1	TRBV6-1	-	CASSADRAGETQYF	TGTGCCAGCAGTGCGGACAGGGCCGGAGAGACCCAGTACTTC
TRBJ2-1	-	TRBV27	many	CASSFIQAGAHNEQFF	TGTGCCAGCAGTTTCATCCAGGCGGGGGCCCACAATGAGCAGTTCTTC
TRBJ2-2	-	TRBV7-9	-	CASSRNPGELFF	TGTGCCAGCAGCCGAAACCCCGGGGAGCTGTTTTTT
TRBJ2-2	-	TRBV5-1	once	CASSRGKGTNTGELFF	TGCGCCAGCAGCAGGGGGAAGGGGACCAACACCGGGGAGCTGTTTTTT
TRBJ2-1	TRBD2	TRBV2	many	CASRLGLASYNEQFF	TGTGCCAGCAGGTTAGGACTAGCCTCCTACAATGAGCAGTTCTTC
TRBJ2-7	TRBD1	TRBV5-5	-	CASSSGTGQPEYEQYF	TGTGCCAGCAGCTCCGGGACAGGTCAACCGGAATACGAGCAGTACTTC
TRBJ2-3	-	TRBV4-1	few	CASSLPKAGVWVGGPDTQYF	TGCGCCAGCAGCCTCCCTAAGGCGGGAGTTTGGGTTGGGGGCCCAGATACGCAGTATTTT
TRBJ2-7	-	TRBV7-2	many	CASSPRGGDEYEQYF	TGTGCCAGCAGCCCCCGTGGAGGAGATGAATACGAGCAGTACTTC
TRBJ2-2	-	TRBV12-3/TRBV12-4	-	CASSLDPERRIGELFF	TGTGCCAGCAGTTTAGATCCGGAGAGGAGGATCGGGGAGCTGTTTTTT
TRBJ2-5	-	TRBV12-3/TRBV12-4	many	CASSLDGNSWTQYF	TGTGCCAGCAGTTTAGACGGAAACTCCTGGACCCAGTACTTC
TRBJ2-7	TRBD2	TRBV20-1	-	CSADRPGLAGGEQYF	TGCAGTGCTGACCGGCCGGGACTAGCGGGAGGCGAGCAGTACTTC
TRBJ2-7	TRBD2	TRBV7-2	few	CASSFPRLAVLSYEQYF	TGTGCCAGCAGCTTTCCTCGACTAGCGGTATTATCCTACGAGCAGTACTTC
TRBJ2-3	-	TRBV5-1	many	CASSAAWRDSSTDTQYF	TGCGCCAGCAGCGCCGCTTGGAGGGACAGTAGCACAGATACGCAGTATTTT
TRBJ1-5	TRBD1	TRBV12-3/TRBV12-4	many	CASSRTGNQPQHF	TGTGCCAGCAGCCGGACAGGAAATCAGCCCCAGCATTTT